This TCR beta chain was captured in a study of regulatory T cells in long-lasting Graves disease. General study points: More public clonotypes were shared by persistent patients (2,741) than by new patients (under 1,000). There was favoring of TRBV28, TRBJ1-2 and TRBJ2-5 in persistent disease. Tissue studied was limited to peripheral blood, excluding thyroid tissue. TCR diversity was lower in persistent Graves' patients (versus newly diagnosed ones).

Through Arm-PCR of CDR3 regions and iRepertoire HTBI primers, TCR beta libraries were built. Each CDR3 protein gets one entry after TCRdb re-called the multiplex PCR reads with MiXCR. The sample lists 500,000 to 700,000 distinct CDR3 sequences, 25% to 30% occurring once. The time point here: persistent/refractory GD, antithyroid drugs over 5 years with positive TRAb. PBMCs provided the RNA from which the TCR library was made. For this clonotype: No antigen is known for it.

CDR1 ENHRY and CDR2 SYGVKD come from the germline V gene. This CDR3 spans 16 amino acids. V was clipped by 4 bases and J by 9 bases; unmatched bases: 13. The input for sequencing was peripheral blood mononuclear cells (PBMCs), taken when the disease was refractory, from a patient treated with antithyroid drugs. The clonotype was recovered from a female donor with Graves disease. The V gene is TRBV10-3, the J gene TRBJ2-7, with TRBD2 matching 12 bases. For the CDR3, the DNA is TGTGCCATCAGTGGGAGGCGGGCTAGCGGGAGGGCTGCGCAGTACTTC. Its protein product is CAISGRRASGRAAQYF.